Below are 32 T cell receptor beta chains sequenced from a single sample in a study of cytotoxic CD8 clonotypes in ibrutinib-treated CLL. Clones were read by immunoSEQ multiplex PCR, and TCRdb kept only the in-frame ones, dropping some. This table holds approximately 40,000 clones, 55% to 75% found once. Material: PBMCs, obtained at disease progression, from a patient treated with ibrutinib. These receptors were collected from a human donor with chronic lymphocytic leukemia.

The rearrangement links TRBV10-3 to TRBJ1-1, with D possibly matching TRBD1 (5 bases). V shed 1 base and J shed 8 bases, with 17 bases lying between them. This CDR3 spans 15 amino acids. Germline V gene data show CDR1 as ENHRY and CDR2 as SYGVKD. The CDR3: CAISELWGGESEAFF. CDR3 nucleotide sequence: TGTGCCATCAGTGAGTTATGGGGAGGGGAGAGCGAAGCTTTCTTT.

The chain employs TRBV6-1 and TRBJ1-5, with D possibly TRBD1 on 5 matching bases. Germline CDR1 is MNHNS and CDR2 is SASEGT. The ends were cut back, 5 bases at V and 3 bases at J, with 14 bases in the middle. The CDR3 runs to 15 residues. The CDR3 is CASSHRDSPNQPQHF. For the CDR3, the DNA is TGTGCCAGCAGTCACCGCGACAGCCCCAATCAGCCCCAGCATTTT.

The table lists this clone with a few counts. The chain has TRBV30 and TRBJ2-7; 8 nucleotides match TRBD2. The ends lost 2 bases at V and 3 bases at J; junction bases unmatched: 6. The CDR3 runs 14 residues. Per the germline V gene, CDR1 is GTSNPN and CDR2 is SVGIG (reference sequence). CDR3 sequence (DNA): TGTGCCTGGAGTCACAGCGGGGGAGGCTACGAGCAGTACTTC. This codes for CAWSHSGGGYEQYF.

V usage is TRBV7-9 and J usage is TRBJ2-2; D is uncertain. Germline CDR1 is SEHNR and CDR2 is FQNEAQ (reference sequence). This CDR3 is 13 amino acids long. Trimming pared 4 bases from V and 7 bases from J, leaving 10 bases between. This CDR3 reads CASSSIRGGELFF. CDR3 bases: TGTGCCAGCAGCTCGATTCGAGGCGGGGAGCTGTTTTTT.

This clone has just a few counts. This chain links TRBV5-1 with TRBJ2-7, with a tentative D call TRBD2 (6 bases). CDR1 and CDR2 from the germline V gene are SGHRS and YFSETQ. Between the trimmed V and J ends, which lost 2 bases and 0 bases, there was a span of 9 bases. The CDR3 length is 14 residues. The CDR3 DNA sequence: TGCGCCAGCAGCTTAGGGAGGAGCTCCTACGAGCAGTACTTC. Encoded protein: CASSLGRSSYEQYF. Based on the CDR3 plus reference TRBV5-1 and TRBJ2-7, the full variable domain is KAGVTQTPRYLIKTRGQQVTLSCSPISGHRSVSWYQQTPGQGLQFLFEYFSETQRNKGNFPGRFSGRQFSNSRSEMNVSTLELGDSALYLCASSLGRSSYEQYFGPGTRLTVT.

The chain recombines TRBV25-1 with TRBJ1-2, with 9 bases aligning to TRBD1. Germline V gene data show CDR1 as MGHDK and CDR2 as SYGVNS. Trimming cost V 3 bases and J 7 bases; bases outside gene matches: 3. CDR3 size: 13 residues. In DNA, the CDR3 is TGTGCCAGCAGTGAGGGACAGGGCGGTGGCTACACCTTC. Translated, it gives CASSEGQGGGYTF.

Only one count was recorded for this clone. The CDR3 DNA reads TGTGCCAGCAGCCAAGATAGGGGCGGGGGGAACACTGAAGCTTTCTTT. As protein: CASSQDRGGGNTEAFF. The chain has TRBV4-2 and TRBJ1-1, with D maybe TRBD1 (5 bases). The CDR3 extends over 16 amino acids. The germline gives CDR1 LGHNA, CDR2 YNFKEQ. Trimming shortened V by 0 bases and J by 1 base, and 12 bases separated the two germline ends.

The chain uses TRBV4-1 and TRBJ2-1; D perhaps matches TRBD1 (5 bases). The germline V and J ends were trimmed by 3 bases and 3 bases, with 9 bases remaining between them. Germline V gene sequence: CDR1 MGHRA, CDR2 YSYEKL. The CDR3 covers 14 residues. CDR3 region: CASSHGDSYNEQFF. The CDR3, as DNA: TGCGCCAGCAGCCACGGAGACAGCTACAATGAGCAGTTCTTC.

The CDR3 bases are TGTGCCTGGAGCCCGAGGTATGAGCAGTTCTTC. Protein product: CAWSPRYEQFF. The chain combines TRBV30 with TRBJ2-1; D gene unclear. Germline CDR1 and CDR2: GTSNPN and SVGIG (reference sequence). The CDR3 consists of 11 residues. Trimming took off 3 bases at V and 8 bases at J, with 8 bases between the two ends.

This clone has only a few counts. This chain joins TRBV13 and TRBJ2-5; no clear D. The CDR3 sequence is 14 residues long. The V end was cut by 4 bases, the J end by 5 bases, with 14 bases between. CDR1 PRHDT and CDR2 FYEKMQ come from the germline V gene (reference sequence). In DNA, the CDR3 is TGTGCCAGCAGCTCCAGGACCTATGGGGAGACCCAGTACTTC. It yields the protein CASSSRTYGETQYF.

The chain couples TRBV5-1 to TRBJ1-1, with D uncertain. Germline-derived CDR1 and CDR2 are SGHRS and YFSETQ. This CDR3 is 13 amino acids long. V dropped 4 bases and J dropped 7 bases, with 14 bases sitting between them. The CDR3 DNA follows: TGCGCCAGCAGCGCAGGTGAAGTACGTGAAGCTTTCTTT. As protein: CASSAGEVREAFF.

The chain recombines TRBV27 with TRBJ1-2, with D perhaps TRBD1 (6 bases). Trimming took off 3 bases at V and 2 bases at J, with 16 bases between the two ends. The CDR3 consists of 16 residues. From germline, CDR1 is MNHEY and CDR2 SMNVEV (reference sequence). The CDR3 DNA reads TGTGCCAGCAGTTTCTTTCGACAGGCGGGGAACTATGGCTACACCTTC. It is translated as CASSFFRQAGNYGYTF.

The J gene is TRBJ2-5, the V gene TRBV5-6; TRBD2 agrees at 8 bases. Germline loops: CDR1 SGHDT, CDR2 YYEEEE. The CDR3 has 15 amino acids. The trim removed 6 bases at V and 0 bases at J, leaving 7 bases unmatched. CDR3 protein: CASTPPGGYQETQYF. The CDR3 DNA follows: TGTGCCAGCACCCCCCCGGGAGGGTACCAAGAGACCCAGTACTTC.

V and J are TRBV7-9 and TRBJ2-3; possible D gene TRBD1, 6 bases. This CDR3 has 15 amino acids. CDR1 and CDR2 from the germline V gene are SEHNR and FQNEAQ (reference sequence). Trimming shortened V by 5 bases and J by 4 bases, and 16 bases separated the two germline ends. CDR3 protein: CASSRDRTGADTQYF. CDR3 coding DNA: TGTGCCAGCAGCCGAGACAGGACCGGGGCAGATACGCAGTATTTT.

This clone was seen more than once but under ten times. The J gene is TRBJ1-2, the V gene TRBV7-9; D unclear. This CDR3 has 13 residues. V was pared by 3 bases and J by 2 bases, with 7 bases between. Germline V gene data show CDR1 as SEHNR and CDR2 as FQNEAQ (reference sequence). As DNA, the CDR3 is TGTGCCAGCAGCTTTGGCCGGAACTATGGCTACACCTTC. Translating it yields CASSFGRNYGYTF.

The V and J genes are TRBV6-1 and TRBJ1-2, with D possibly TRBD1 on 5 matching bases. The germline V and J ends were trimmed by 4 bases and 4 bases, with 10 bases remaining between them. Germline V CDR1 and CDR2: MNHNS, SASEGT. The CDR3 consists of 13 residues. This chain's CDR3 is CASSVDTLYGYTF. Here the CDR3 DNA reads TGTGCCAGCAGTGTGGACACCCTCTATGGCTACACCTTC.

The chain is built from TRBV6-1 and TRBJ2-1; D is ambiguous. V was clipped by 1 base and J by 3 bases, with 4 bases between them. This CDR3 contains 13 residues. Germline CDR1 and CDR2: MNHNS and SASEGT. The CDR3 DNA follows: TGTGCCAGCAGTGAAGGATACTACAATGAGCAGTTCTTC. Its protein product is CASSEGYYNEQFF.

This clone was observed a few times. The J gene is TRBJ2-7, the V gene TRBV6-5; no clear D gene. The CDR3 loop spans 13 amino acids. The V end was cut by 4 bases, the J end by 2 bases, with 9 bases between. CDR1 is MNHEY and CDR2 is SVGAGI in the germline V gene. In nucleotides, the CDR3 is TGTGCCAGCAGTTCTAGGGCGACCTACGAGCAGTACTTC. Protein product: CASSSRATYEQYF.

The gene calls are TRBV9 and TRBJ2-2; maybe TRBD2 (6 bases). There are 13 residues in the CDR3. Trimming stripped 8 bases from V and 1 base from J, with 9 bases between. In germline, CDR1 is SGDLS, CDR2 YYNGEE. The DNA for the CDR3 is TGTGCCAGTGGGGGAGGGAACACCGGGGAGCTGTTTTTT. Amino acids: CASGGGNTGELFF.

This chain connects TRBV19 to TRBJ1-5; tentatively, D is TRBD1 (5 bases). V was clipped by 5 bases and J by 6 bases, with 8 bases between them. This CDR3 is built from 12 residues. Per the germline V gene, CDR1 is LNHDA and CDR2 is SQIVND (reference sequence). This CDR3 is CASSPQGQPQHF. DNA for the CDR3: TGTGCCAGTAGTCCTCAGGGTCAGCCCCAGCATTTT. Looking up the rest from reference TRBV19 and TRBJ1-5 gives the full variable domain: DGGITQSPKYLFRKEGQNVTLSCEQNLNHDAMYWYRQDPGQGLRLIYYSQIVNDFQKGDIAEGYSVSREKKESFPLTVTSAQKNPTAFYLCASSPQGQPQHFGDGTRLSIL.

The rearrangement joins TRBV7-2 to TRBJ1-5; D not resolved. The germline CDR1 and CDR2 sequences are SGHTA and FQGNSA. The germline V and J ends were trimmed by 5 bases and 3 bases, with 8 bases remaining between them. The CDR3 runs 13 residues. The CDR3, as DNA: TGTGCCAGCAGCCAACAGTACAATCAGCCCCAGCATTTT. This translates into CASSQQYNQPQHF.

This chain connects TRBV18 to TRBJ1-5, with TRBD1 as a possible D gene (5 bases). V gave up 1 base and J gave up 2 bases, with 9 bases separating them. This CDR3 spans 15 amino acids. The germline V gene encodes CDR1 KGHSH and CDR2 LQKENI. CDR3 nucleotide sequence: TGTGCCAGCTCACCACAGGGGTTGGGCAATCAGCCCCAGCATTTT. Translating gives CASSPQGLGNQPQHF.

The rearrangement links TRBV28 to TRBJ2-2; possible D gene TRBD1, 6 bases. The germline V gene has CDR1 MDHEN and CDR2 SYDVKM. This CDR3 region has 16 residues. V shed 2 bases and J shed 6 bases, with 16 bases lying between them. The CDR3 reads CASSLVSGDKPGELFF. The DNA for the CDR3 is TGTGCCAGCAGTTTAGTATCAGGGGATAAGCCCGGGGAGCTGTTTTTT.

This clone was seen a few times. The chain combines TRBV7-6 with TRBJ2-6; D possibly corresponds to TRBD2 (5 bases). Trimming pared 5 bases from V and 1 base from J, leaving 9 bases between. The CDR3 spans 15 residues. Germline V gives CDR1 SGHVS, CDR2 FNYEAQ. The CDR3 DNA is TGTGCCAGCAGCCTGAGGGTGTCTGGGGCCAACGTCCTGACTTTC. It translates to CASSLRVSGANVLTF. Looking up the rest from reference TRBV7-6 and TRBJ2-6 gives the full variable domain: GAGVSQSPRYKVTKRGQDVALRCDPISGHVSLYWYRQALGQGPEFLTYFNYEAQQDKSGLPNDRFSAERPEGSISTLTIQRTEQRDSAMYRCASSLRVSGANVLTFGAGSRLTVL.

The chain is built from TRBV10-1 and TRBJ1-1; 9 nucleotides line up with TRBD1. This CDR3 comprises 15 residues. The germline V gene encodes CDR1 WNHNN and CDR2 SYGVQD (reference sequence). J was trimmed by 10 bases and V by 3 bases; bases with no gene match: 12. This chain's CDR3 is CASSEFLGTGPAAFF. The CDR3 region has the DNA TGCGCCAGCAGTGAATTTTTAGGGACAGGGCCCGCAGCTTTCTTT.

The genes are TRBV6-5 and TRBJ2-7, with D possibly being TRBD1 (6 bases). The CDR3 loop spans 14 amino acids. V was trimmed by 7 bases and J by 6 bases, leaving 19 bases between them. Per germline, CDR1 MNHEY and CDR2 SVGAGI. CDR3 DNA sequence: TGTGCCAGCACCAACCCGGGGACACCCCTCGAGCAGTACTTC. It encodes CASTNPGTPLEQYF.

V usage is TRBV7-6 and J usage is TRBJ2-1, with D maybe TRBD1 (5 bases). Germline assignment: CDR1 SGHVS and CDR2 FNYEAQ. Trimming shortened V by 1 base and J by 9 bases, and 13 bases separated the two germline ends. This CDR3 has 14 residues. CDR3 sequence (DNA): TGTGCCAGCAGCTTAGGGGGCAGAGTGGTTGAGCAGTTCTTC. Protein product: CASSLGGRVVEQFF.

The rearrangement uses TRBV15 and TRBJ2-7; 11 bases line up with TRBD2. V was clipped by 4 bases and J by 3 bases; unmatched bases: 8. This CDR3 has 16 amino acids. From germline, CDR1 is LNHNV and CDR2 YYDKDF (reference sequence). The CDR3 loop is CATSTSSGRNYYEQYF. The DNA for the CDR3 is TGTGCCACCAGCACGTCTAGCGGGAGGAATTACTACGAGCAGTACTTC.

The chain recombines TRBV6-5 with TRBJ1-2, with a weak D call TRBD1 (5 bases). The CDR3 loop spans 14 amino acids. CDR1 and CDR2 from the germline V gene are MNHEY and SVGAGI. The V gene lost 4 bases and the J gene lost 7 bases, with 16 bases spanning the gap. The CDR3, as DNA: TGTGCCAGCAGTTGGGGACGGTCAGGAGCTGGCTACACCTTC. Translation: CASSWGRSGAGYTF.

CDR3 coding DNA: TGTGCCAGCAGTTCAACAGGGGGCACAGATACGCAGTATTTT. Translated, it gives CASSSTGGTDTQYF. The chain is built from TRBV27 and TRBJ2-3, with TRBD1 matching 7 bases. The ends lost 4 bases at V and 1 base at J; junction bases unmatched: 2. The CDR3 covers 14 residues. Germline V gene lookup returns CDR1 MNHEY and CDR2 SMNVEV (reference sequence).

The chain combines TRBV6-6 with TRBJ1-2; D is ambiguous. The V gene lost 5 bases and the J gene lost 0 bases, with 4 bases spanning the gap. The CDR3 has 12 amino acids. The germline V gene encodes CDR1 MNHNY and CDR2 SVGAGI (reference sequence). The CDR3 bases are TGTGCCAGCAGTATGCCTAACTATGGCTACACCTTC. Its protein is CASSMPNYGYTF.

This clone was found once. The V call is TRBV6-1, the J call TRBJ1-6, with 9 positions matching TRBD1. Losses at the gene ends were 0 bases for V and 7 bases for J; bases not matched to a gene: 1. The CDR3 is 15 amino acids. CDR1 is MNHNS and CDR2 is SASEGT in the germline V gene. Here the CDR3 reads CASSEATGGNSPLHF. The DNA of the CDR3 is TGTGCCAGCAGTGAAGCGACAGGGGGGAATTCACCCCTCCACTTT.